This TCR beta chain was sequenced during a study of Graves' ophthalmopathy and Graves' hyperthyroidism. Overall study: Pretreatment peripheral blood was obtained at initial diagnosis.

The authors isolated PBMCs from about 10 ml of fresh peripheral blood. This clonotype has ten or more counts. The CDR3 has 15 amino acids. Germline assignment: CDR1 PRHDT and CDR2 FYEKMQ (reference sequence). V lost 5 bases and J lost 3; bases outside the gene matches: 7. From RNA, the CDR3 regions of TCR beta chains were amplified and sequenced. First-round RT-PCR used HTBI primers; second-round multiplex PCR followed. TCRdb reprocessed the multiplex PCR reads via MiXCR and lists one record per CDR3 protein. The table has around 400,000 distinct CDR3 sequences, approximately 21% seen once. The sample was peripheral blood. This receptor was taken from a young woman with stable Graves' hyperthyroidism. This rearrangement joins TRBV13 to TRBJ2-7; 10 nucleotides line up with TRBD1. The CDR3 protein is CASSLAGTGDYEQYF. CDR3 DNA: TGTGCCAGCAGCCTTGCCGGGACAGGGGACTACGAGCAGTACTTC.